A single sample is the source of the 25 T cell receptor beta chains below, sequenced in a study of blood T cell repertoires in COVID-19. Produced via immunoSEQ multiplex PCR; TCRdb's table is partial and in-frame only. The table lists approximately 210,000 clones, roughly 79% of them singletons, with more than 8.5% in the top ten. The sample comprised PBMCs or T cells enriched from blood (not recorded which). These receptors were collected from a woman between 45 and 65 years old with acute COVID-19.

V usage is TRBV12-3 or TRBV12-4 and J usage is TRBJ2-2; maybe TRBD2 (5 bases). CDR3 length: 13 residues. Trimming removed 3 bases from V and 5 bases from J, with 7 bases in between. The CDR3 DNA follows: TGTGCCAGCAGTTTCGGAGGAACCGGGGAGCTGTTTTTT. Its protein product is CASSFGGTGELFF.

The chain recombines TRBV6-2 or TRBV6-3 with TRBJ2-1; perhaps TRBD1 as D (5 bases). This CDR3 contains 15 residues. The germline V gene encodes CDR1 MNHEY and CDR2 SVGEGT. Trimming took 3 bases from V and 6 from J, leaving 15 bases between them. CDR3 DNA sequence: TGTGCCAGCAGTTATCCCAGGGTACAGTTCAATGAGCAGTTCTTC. Protein: CASSYPRVQFNEQFF.

V is TRBV29-1 and J is TRBJ1-3; unclear D gene. The ends were cut back, 5 bases at V and 0 bases at J, with 8 bases in the middle. Germline-derived CDR1 and CDR2 are SQVTM and ANQGSEA. This CDR3 has 13 amino acids. The CDR3 nucleotides read TGCAGCGTTTACAGAGACTCTGGAAACACCATATATTTT. Its translation is CSVYRDSGNTIYF.

The chain links TRBV7-2 to TRBJ2-5; D might be TRBD1 (6 bases). Germline V gene sequence: CDR1 SGHTA, CDR2 FQGNSA. V gave up 4 bases and J gave up 5 bases, with 14 bases separating them. The CDR3 extends over 14 amino acids. The CDR3, as DNA: TGTGCCAGCAGCTCCAGGGGCGCCAGGGAGACCCAGTACTTC. This codes for CASSSRGARETQYF.

The chain employs TRBV7-2 and TRBJ2-1; 10 nucleotides line up with TRBD1. CDR1 is SGHTA and CDR2 is FQGNSA in the germline V gene. Unmatched junction bases numbered 8, after V lost 0 bases and J lost 6 bases. The CDR3 is made up of 17 amino acids. The CDR3 reads CASSLARQGANSNEQFF. In nucleotides, the CDR3 is TGTGCCAGCAGCTTAGCGAGACAGGGGGCGAATAGCAATGAGCAGTTCTTC.

V gene TRBV7-2 combines with J gene TRBJ2-7; D gene uncertain. V dropped 1 base and J dropped 2 bases, with 9 bases sitting between them. Germline CDR1 SGHTA, CDR2 FQGNSA. The CDR3 consists of 14 residues. This CDR3 reads CASSLVPLAYEQYF. CDR3 in DNA: TGTGCCAGCAGCTTAGTCCCCCTAGCCTACGAGCAGTACTTC.

This clone was recorded only once. This chain joins TRBV3-1 (or the pseudogene TRBV3-2) and TRBJ2-1; 10 nucleotides align to TRBD2. V lost 4 bases and J lost 6; bases outside the gene matches: 6. Germline-derived CDR1 and CDR2 are LGHDT and YNNKEL (reference sequence). This CDR3 has 15 residues. The DNA for the CDR3 is TGTGCCAGCAGCCCTCCGGGACTAGCGATCAATGAGCAGTTCTTC. This sequence encodes CASSPPGLAINEQFF.

The gene calls are TRBV3-1 (or the pseudogene TRBV3-2) and TRBJ1-1; D unresolved. Looked up from germline, CDR1 is LGHDT and CDR2 is YNNKEL (reference sequence). The V end was cut by 1 base, the J end by 6 bases, with 9 bases between. The CDR3 runs to 13 residues. The CDR3: CASSQVVSAEAFF. The CDR3 coding sequence is TGTGCCAGCAGCCAAGTGGTTAGCGCTGAAGCTTTCTTT.

The chain carries TRBV9 and TRBJ1-6; TRBD1 agrees at 11 bases. Trimming removed 1 base from V and 7 bases from J; junction bases left unmatched: 7. CDR1 and CDR2 from the germline V gene are SGDLS and YYNGEE. CDR3 length: 17 amino acids. CDR3 sequence reads: CASSVSSGTGGNSPLHF. The CDR3 DNA sequence: TGTGCCAGCAGCGTAAGCTCCGGGACAGGGGGAAATTCACCCCTCCACTTT. Based on the CDR3 plus reference TRBV9 and TRBJ1-6, the full variable domain is DSGVTQTPKHLITATGQRVTLRCSPRSGDLSVYWYQQSLDQGLQFLIQYYNGEERAKGNILERFSAQQFPDLHSELNLSSLELGDSALYFCASSVSSGTGGNSPLHFGNGTRLTVT.

This rearrangement joins TRBV27 to TRBJ1-5; no clear D. There are 16 residues in the CDR3. Germline V gene sequence: CDR1 MNHEY, CDR2 SMNVEV (reference sequence). Deletions cut 0 bases from V and 0 bases from J, with 9 bases between. The CDR3: CASSLSLSYSNQPQHF. The CDR3 nucleotides read TGTGCCAGCAGTTTATCCCTATCGTATAGCAATCAGCCCCAGCATTTT.

The J gene is TRBJ2-1, the V gene TRBV7-2, with D hard to call. This CDR3 spans 15 amino acids. Per germline, CDR1 SGHTA and CDR2 FQGNSA. Trimming left V 3 bases short and J 1 base short, with 10 bases between. CDR3 residues: CASSLNPSSYNEQFF. The DNA for the CDR3 is TGTGCCAGCAGCTTGAACCCTAGTTCCTACAATGAGCAGTTCTTC. The whole variable domain, filled in from reference TRBV7-2 and TRBJ2-1, reads GAGVSQSPSNKVTEKGKDVELRCDPISGHTALYWYRQSLGQGLEFLIYFQGNSAPDKSGLPSDRFSAERTGGSVSTLTIQRTQQEDSAVYLCASSLNPSSYNEQFFGPGTRLTVL.

This sequence joins TRBV28 and TRBJ2-3; D is possibly TRBD1 (5 bases). The germline gives CDR1 MDHEN, CDR2 SYDVKM. V dropped 6 bases and J dropped 2 bases, with 12 bases sitting between them. The CDR3 covers 14 residues. CDR3 region: CASRQTVTTDTQYF. DNA for the CDR3: TGTGCCAGCAGGCAGACAGTTACCACAGATACGCAGTATTTT.

This chain joins TRBV7-2 and TRBJ2-7; possibly TRBD1 for D (5 bases). Trimming stripped 1 base from V and 2 bases from J, with 12 bases between. The CDR3 consists of 15 residues. Looked up from germline, CDR1 is SGHTA and CDR2 is FQGNSA. The CDR3 is CASSLVSAGTYEQYF. CDR3 in DNA: TGTGCCAGCAGCTTAGTTTCGGCAGGGACCTACGAGCAGTACTTC.

The gene calls are TRBV7-2 and TRBJ2-2; perhaps TRBD2 as D (5 bases). Trimming stripped 5 bases from V and 8 bases from J, with 12 bases between. CDR3 length equals 13 residues. Germline-derived CDR1 and CDR2 are SGHTA and FQGNSA. CDR3 region: CASSTLRGGELFF. CDR3 coding DNA: TGTGCCAGCAGCACACTCCGGGGTGGGGAGCTGTTTTTT. The full variable domain, with the rest looked up from reference TRBV7-2 and TRBJ2-2, is GAGVSQSPSNKVTEKGKDVELRCDPISGHTALYWYRQSLGQGLEFLIYFQGNSAPDKSGLPSDRFSAERTGGSVSTLTIQRTQQEDSAVYLCASSTLRGGELFFGEGSRLTVL.

The sample holds a few counts of this clone. J is TRBJ2-7 and V is TRBV14; 7 positions match TRBD2. CDR1 is SGHDN, CDR2 FVKESK, per germline. This CDR3 has 14 amino acids. V was pared by 1 base and J by 3 bases, with 3 bases of the junction left unmatched. The DNA of the CDR3 is TGTGCCAGCAGCCAAGCCCGGGGGGTCTACGAGCAGTACTTC. This gives the protein CASSQARGVYEQYF.

This clone showed up just a few times. V usage is TRBV7-2 and J usage is TRBJ1-3, with 10 bases fitting TRBD1. The CDR3 spans 18 residues. After removal of 5 bases from V and 0 bases from J, the junction contained 10 bases not matched to a gene. From germline, CDR1 is SGHTA and CDR2 FQGNSA. CDR3 in amino acids: CASSAGIRTGGSGNTIYF. Here the CDR3 DNA reads TGTGCCAGCAGCGCAGGAATTCGGACAGGGGGCTCTGGAAACACCATATATTTT. The whole variable domain, filled in from reference TRBV7-2 and TRBJ1-3, reads GAGVSQSPSNKVTEKGKDVELRCDPISGHTALYWYRQSLGQGLEFLIYFQGNSAPDKSGLPSDRFSAERTGGSVSTLTIQRTQQEDSAVYLCASSAGIRTGGSGNTIYFGEGSWLTVV.

The V call is TRBV4-2, the J call TRBJ1-2; 8 positions agree with TRBD1. CDR3 length: 16 residues. The germline V gene has CDR1 LGHNA and CDR2 YNFKEQ. V trimming: 3 bases; J trimming: 3 bases; junction bases outside the gene matches: 9. The CDR3 nucleotides read TGTGCCAGCAGCCAGGCTCAGGGGGCGCAGGACTATGGCTACACCTTC. It translates to CASSQAQGAQDYGYTF.

In this sample, this clone turned up a few times. The chain links TRBV4-3 to TRBJ1-2, with a possible D match to TRBD1 (5 bases). The CDR3 is 14 amino acids. Germline V gene sequence: CDR1 LGHNA, CDR2 YSLEER. Trimming took off 1 base at V and 5 bases at J, with 11 bases between the two ends. CDR3 sequence reads: CASSQGQGGYGYTF. DNA for the CDR3: TGCGCCAGCAGCCAAGGTCAGGGAGGTTATGGCTACACCTTC.

The CDR3 sequence: CASSSGQRNEKLFF. CDR3 coding DNA: TGTGCCAGCAGCTCGGGACAGAGAAATGAAAAACTGTTTTTT. The chain couples TRBV7-2 to TRBJ1-4, with 7 bases that match TRBD1. Germline lookup yields CDR1 SGHTA and CDR2 FQGNSA. There are 14 residues in the CDR3. V shed 4 bases, J shed 5 bases, and the junction held 4 bases outside the gene matches.

The gene calls are TRBV19 and TRBJ2-2; D is possibly TRBD2 (6 bases). CDR1 is LNHDA, CDR2 SQIVND, per germline (reference sequence). The ends were cut back, 5 bases at V and 1 base at J, with 8 bases in the middle. The CDR3 covers 14 residues. The CDR3 DNA reads as TGTGCCAGTAGTGGGGGGAGGAACACCGGGGAGCTGTTTTTT. Protein sequence: CASSGGRNTGELFF.

This sequence joins TRBV5-6 and TRBJ2-7; the D is unclear. Per the germline V gene, CDR1 is SGHDT and CDR2 is YYEEEE. This CDR3 comprises 15 residues. Trimming pared 2 bases from V and 5 bases from J, leaving 17 bases between. The chain's CDR3 is CASSLLRVVRNEQYF. DNA for the CDR3: TGTGCCAGCAGCTTATTACGGGTTGTGCGCAACGAGCAGTACTTC.

The gene calls are TRBV6-4 and TRBJ1-2, with D perhaps TRBD1 (6 bases). Germline-derived CDR1 and CDR2 are MRHNA and SNTAGT. V lost 6 bases to trimming and J lost 4 bases, with 12 bases between them. The CDR3 is made up of 13 amino acids. The DNA for the CDR3 is TGTGCCAGCAGCCACGAGACAGGCTATGGCTACACCTTC. This sequence encodes CASSHETGYGYTF.

The V call is TRBV7-2, the J call TRBJ1-3; D might be TRBD1 (5 bases). This CDR3 is built from 15 residues. CDR1 and CDR2 from the germline V gene are SGHTA and FQGNSA. V was shortened by 3 bases and J by 4 bases, with 13 bases between the two germline ends. Written as DNA, the CDR3 is TGTGCCAGCAGCTTCGGGACGGGAGTAGGAAACACCATATATTTT. Translating gives CASSFGTGVGNTIYF. The whole variable domain, remainder taken from reference TRBV7-2 and TRBJ1-3, is GAGVSQSPSNKVTEKGKDVELRCDPISGHTALYWYRQSLGQGLEFLIYFQGNSAPDKSGLPSDRFSAERTGGSVSTLTIQRTQQEDSAVYLCASSFGTGVGNTIYFGEGSWLTVV.

J is TRBJ2-5 and V is TRBV30; TRBD2 matches at 12 bases. After removal of 0 bases from V and 4 bases from J, the junction contained 12 bases not matched to a gene. The germline CDR1 and CDR2 sequences are GTSNPN and SVGIG (reference sequence). The CDR3 is made up of 18 amino acids. CDR3 residues: CAWSVLFLAGGLGETQYF. The CDR3 bases are TGTGCCTGGAGTGTACTTTTTCTAGCGGGAGGGCTGGGAGAGACCCAGTACTTC.

The chain's CDR3 is CASSTGGTGELFF. CDR3 in DNA: TGTGCCAGTTCGACAGGGGGCACCGGGGAGCTGTTTTTT. This chain uses TRBV18 with TRBJ2-2, with TRBD1 matching over 9 bases. The germline CDR1 and CDR2 sequences are KGHSH and LQKENI. J was trimmed by 4 bases and V by 9 bases; bases with no gene match: 3. The CDR3 covers 13 residues. Full variable domain (missing parts from reference TRBV18 and TRBJ2-2): NAGVMQNPRHLVRRRGQEARLRCSPMKGHSHVYWYRQLPEEGLKFMVYLQKENIIDESGMPKERFSAEFPKEGPSILRIQQVVRGDSAAYFCASSTGGTGELFFGEGSRLTVL.